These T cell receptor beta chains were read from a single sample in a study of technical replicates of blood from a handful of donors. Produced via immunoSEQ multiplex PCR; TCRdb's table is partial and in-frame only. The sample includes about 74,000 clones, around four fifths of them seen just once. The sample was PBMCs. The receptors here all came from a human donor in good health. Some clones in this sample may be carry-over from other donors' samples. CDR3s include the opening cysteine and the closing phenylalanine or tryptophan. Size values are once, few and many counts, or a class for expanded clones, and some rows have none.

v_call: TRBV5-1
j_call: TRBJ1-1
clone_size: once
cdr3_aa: CASSLARVGNTEAFF

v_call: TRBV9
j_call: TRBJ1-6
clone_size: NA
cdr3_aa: CASGGQGSSPLHF

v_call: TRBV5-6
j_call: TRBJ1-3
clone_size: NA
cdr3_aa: CASSLWAGNTIYF

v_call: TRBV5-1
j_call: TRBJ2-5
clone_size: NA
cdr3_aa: CASSLRRDYQETQYF

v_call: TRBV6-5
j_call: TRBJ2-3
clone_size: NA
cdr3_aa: CASTGGASPDTQYF

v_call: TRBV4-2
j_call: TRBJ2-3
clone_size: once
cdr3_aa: CASSLTVSDTQYF

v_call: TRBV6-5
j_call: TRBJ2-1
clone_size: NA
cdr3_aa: CASRTGGSYNEQFF

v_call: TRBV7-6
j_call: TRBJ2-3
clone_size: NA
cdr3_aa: CASSLALASSTDTQYF

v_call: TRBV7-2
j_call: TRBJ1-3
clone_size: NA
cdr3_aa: CASSARGQGNSGNTIYF

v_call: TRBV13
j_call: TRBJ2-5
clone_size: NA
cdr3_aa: CASSPGLTQETQYF

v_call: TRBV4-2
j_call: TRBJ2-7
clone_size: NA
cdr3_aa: CASSQEVGLAGGYEQYF

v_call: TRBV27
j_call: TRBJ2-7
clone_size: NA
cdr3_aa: CASSLLAGGPREQYF

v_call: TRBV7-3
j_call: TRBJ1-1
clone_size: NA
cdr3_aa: CASSSGGNTEAFF

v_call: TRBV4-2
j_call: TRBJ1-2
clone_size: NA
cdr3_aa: CASSQDWQAANYGYTF

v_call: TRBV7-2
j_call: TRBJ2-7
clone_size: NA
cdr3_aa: CASGRTSGPYEQYF

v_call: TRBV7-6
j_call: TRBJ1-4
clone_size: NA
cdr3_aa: CASSLGGSGGNEKLFF

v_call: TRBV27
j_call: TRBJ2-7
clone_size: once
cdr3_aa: CASSQTRSYEQYF

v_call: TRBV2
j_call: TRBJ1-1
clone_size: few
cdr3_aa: CASHGASNTEAFF

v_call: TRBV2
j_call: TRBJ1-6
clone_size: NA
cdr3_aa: CASTRQGAQNNSPLHF

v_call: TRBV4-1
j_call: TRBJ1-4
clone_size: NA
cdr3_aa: CASRLTGKGEKLFF

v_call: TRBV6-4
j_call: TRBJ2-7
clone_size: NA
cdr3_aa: CASSIAGTSYEQYF

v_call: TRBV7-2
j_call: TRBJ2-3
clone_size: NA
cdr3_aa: CASSQGLAGVGTDTQYF

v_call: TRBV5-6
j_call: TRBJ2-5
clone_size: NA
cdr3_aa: CASSFLQETQYF

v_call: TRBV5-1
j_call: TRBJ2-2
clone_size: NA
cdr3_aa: CASSRGGGTGELFF

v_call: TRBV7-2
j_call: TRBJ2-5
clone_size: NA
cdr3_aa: CASSLVGARGETQYF

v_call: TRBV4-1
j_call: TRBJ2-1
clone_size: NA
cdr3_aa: CASSQLAGTYNEQFF

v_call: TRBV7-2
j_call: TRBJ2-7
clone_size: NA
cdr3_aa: CASSLGTGGEQYF

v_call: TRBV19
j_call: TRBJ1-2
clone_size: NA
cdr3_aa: CASSTGTTYGYTF

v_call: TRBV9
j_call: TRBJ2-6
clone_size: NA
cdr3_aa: CASSVAGSGANVLTF

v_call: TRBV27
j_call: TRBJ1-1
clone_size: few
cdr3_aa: CASSLSRQGNTEAFF

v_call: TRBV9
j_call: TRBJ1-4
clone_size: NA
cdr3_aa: CASSPRGGTTNEKLFF

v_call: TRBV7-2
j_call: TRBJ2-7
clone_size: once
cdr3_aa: CASSREVRYEQYF

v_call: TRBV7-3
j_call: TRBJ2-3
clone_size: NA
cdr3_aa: CASSQSGRATDTQYF

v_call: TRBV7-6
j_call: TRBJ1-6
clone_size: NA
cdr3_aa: CASSLFASLGDNSPLHF

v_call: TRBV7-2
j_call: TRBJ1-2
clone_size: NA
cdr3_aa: CASSTQPTGRDHGYTF

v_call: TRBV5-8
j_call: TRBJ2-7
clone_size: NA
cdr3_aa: CASSRRDRRTSYEQYF

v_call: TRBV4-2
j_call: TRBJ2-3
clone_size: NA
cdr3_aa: CASSPKPTSGAADTQYF

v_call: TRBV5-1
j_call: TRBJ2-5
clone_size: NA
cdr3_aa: CASSGTGGLETQYF

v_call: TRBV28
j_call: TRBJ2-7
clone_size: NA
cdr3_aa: CASRGGSARYEQYF

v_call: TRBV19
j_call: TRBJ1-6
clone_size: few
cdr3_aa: CASSIDRAGKGSPLHF

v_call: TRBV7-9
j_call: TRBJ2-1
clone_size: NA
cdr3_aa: CASNPTGTGANNEQFF

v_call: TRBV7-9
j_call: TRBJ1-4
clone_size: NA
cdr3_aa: CASSSKTGGDEKLFF

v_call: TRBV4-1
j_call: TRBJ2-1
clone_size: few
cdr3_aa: CASSQDRAGTYNEQFF

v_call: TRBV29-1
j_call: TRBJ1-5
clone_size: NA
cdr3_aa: CSVIVAGGVNQPQHF

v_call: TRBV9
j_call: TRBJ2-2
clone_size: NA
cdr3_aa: CASSHLAGAIGELFF

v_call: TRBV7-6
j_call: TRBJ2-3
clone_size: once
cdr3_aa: CASSLKTPDRKLPSTDTQYF

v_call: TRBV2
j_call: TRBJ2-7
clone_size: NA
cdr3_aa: CASSGTSGRGYEQYF

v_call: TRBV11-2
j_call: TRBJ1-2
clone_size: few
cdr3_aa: CASSYPGQGYYGYTF

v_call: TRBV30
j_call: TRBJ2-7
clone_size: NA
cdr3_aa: CAWSKSGEQYF

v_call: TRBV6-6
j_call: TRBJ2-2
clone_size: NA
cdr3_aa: CATTTGPTGELFF

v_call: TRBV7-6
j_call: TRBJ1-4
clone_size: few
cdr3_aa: CASRGSSGEKLFF

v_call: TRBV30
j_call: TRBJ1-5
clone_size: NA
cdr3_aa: CAWSVHGDQPQHF

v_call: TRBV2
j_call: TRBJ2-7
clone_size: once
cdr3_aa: CASIENGGAAYEQYF

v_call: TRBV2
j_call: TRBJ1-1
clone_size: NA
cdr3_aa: CASSDERNTEAFF

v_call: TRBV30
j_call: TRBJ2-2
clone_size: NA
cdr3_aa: CAWSLVTGELFF

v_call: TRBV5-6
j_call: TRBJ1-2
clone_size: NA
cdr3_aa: CASSLDRGRYNYGYTF

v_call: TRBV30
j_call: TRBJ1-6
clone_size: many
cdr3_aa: CAWSVAENSPLHF

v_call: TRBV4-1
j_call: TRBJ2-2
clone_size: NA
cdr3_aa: CASSQDLAGVGPGELFF

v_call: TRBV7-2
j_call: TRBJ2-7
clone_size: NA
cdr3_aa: CASSYLAGGYEQYF